The present T cell receptor beta chain was sequenced within a study of shared clonotypes between healthy human individuals. Findings and limits, study-wide: Exclusively blood specimens were collected; tissue repertoires likely differ. Among donors, the sharing of clonotypes was expected to be influenced by sequencing depth.

Splitting of each subset's genomic DNA was done evenly across several immunoSEQ plates. What was sequenced on ten immunoSEQ deep assay plates was unsorted PBMC DNA. The assay was immunoSEQ multiplex PCR, and TCRdb's table has in-frame clones only and misses some. Of 450,000 or so clones detected, around 77% appear once; the ten largest clones hold 12%. Trimming stripped 0 bases from V and 8 bases from J, with 7 bases between. Per the germline V gene, CDR1 is GTSNPN and CDR2 is SVGIG (reference sequence). The length of the CDR3 is 11 residues. This clone was recorded only once. The antigen remains unidentified. Other DNA sequences in this sample translate to the same CDR3.

This sequence joins TRBV30 and TRBJ2-5; D perhaps matches TRBD2 (5 bases). Sequencing was performed on PBMCs. This clonotype was obtained from a woman aged 40 to 50 in good health. Some clones in this sample may be carry-over from other donors' samples. The CDR3 DNA is TGTGCCTGGAGTGTACTAGAAACCCAGTACTTC. The encoded protein is CAWSVLETQYF.